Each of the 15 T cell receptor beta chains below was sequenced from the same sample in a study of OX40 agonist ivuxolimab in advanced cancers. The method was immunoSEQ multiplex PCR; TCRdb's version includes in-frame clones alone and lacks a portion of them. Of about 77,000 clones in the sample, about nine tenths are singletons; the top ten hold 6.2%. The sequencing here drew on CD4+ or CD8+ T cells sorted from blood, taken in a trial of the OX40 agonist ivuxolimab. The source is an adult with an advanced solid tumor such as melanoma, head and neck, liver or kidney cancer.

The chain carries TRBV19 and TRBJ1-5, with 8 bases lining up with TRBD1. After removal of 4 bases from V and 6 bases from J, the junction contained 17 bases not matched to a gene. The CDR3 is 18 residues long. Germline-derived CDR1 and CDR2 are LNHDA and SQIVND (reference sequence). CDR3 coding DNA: TGTGCCAGTAGTAATACTCGCAGGGGGCCCAGCGGTGGTCAGCCCCAGCATTTT. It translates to CASSNTRRGPSGGQPQHF.

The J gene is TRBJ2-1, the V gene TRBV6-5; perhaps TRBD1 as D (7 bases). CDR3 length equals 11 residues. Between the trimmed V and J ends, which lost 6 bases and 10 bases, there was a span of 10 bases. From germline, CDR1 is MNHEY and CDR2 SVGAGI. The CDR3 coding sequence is TGTGCCAGCAGCCAGGGGGGCGAGCAGTTCTTC. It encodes CASSQGGEQFF.

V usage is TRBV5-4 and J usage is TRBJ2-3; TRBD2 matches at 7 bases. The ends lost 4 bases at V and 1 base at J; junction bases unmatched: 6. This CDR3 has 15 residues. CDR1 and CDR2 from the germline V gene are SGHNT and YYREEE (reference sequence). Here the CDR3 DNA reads TGTGCCAGCAGCCGCCTAGCGGTGCGCACAGATACGCAGTATTTT. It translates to CASSRLAVRTDTQYF. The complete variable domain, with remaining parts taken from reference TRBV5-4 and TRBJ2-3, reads ETGVTQSPTHLIKTRGQQVTLRCSSQSGHNTVSWYQQALGQGPQFIFQYYREEENGRGNFPPRFSGLQFPNYSSELNVNALELDDSALYLCASSRLAVRTDTQYFGPGTRLTVL.

The CDR3 loop reads CATSVARGGLAKNIQYF. CDR3 in DNA: TGTGCCACCAGCGTGGCCAGGGGGGGACTAGCCAAAAACATTCAGTACTTC. The chain recombines TRBV15 with TRBJ2-4; D might be TRBD1 or TRBD2, each matching 7 bases. The germline gives CDR1 LNHNV, CDR2 YYDKDF (reference sequence). This CDR3 comprises 17 residues. V was shortened by 5 bases and J by 0 bases, with 17 bases between the two germline ends.

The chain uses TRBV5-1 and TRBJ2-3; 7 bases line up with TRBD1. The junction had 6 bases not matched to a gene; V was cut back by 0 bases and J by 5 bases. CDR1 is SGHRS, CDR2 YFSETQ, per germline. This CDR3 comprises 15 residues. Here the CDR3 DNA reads TGCGCCAGCAGCTTGGAGGGGGCCGGGATAGATACGCAGTATTTT. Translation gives CASSLEGAGIDTQYF. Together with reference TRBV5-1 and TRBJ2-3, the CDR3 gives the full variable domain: KAGVTQTPRYLIKTRGQQVTLSCSPISGHRSVSWYQQTPGQGLQFLFEYFSETQRNKGNFPGRFSGRQFSNSRSEMNVSTLELGDSALYLCASSLEGAGIDTQYFGPGTRLTVL.

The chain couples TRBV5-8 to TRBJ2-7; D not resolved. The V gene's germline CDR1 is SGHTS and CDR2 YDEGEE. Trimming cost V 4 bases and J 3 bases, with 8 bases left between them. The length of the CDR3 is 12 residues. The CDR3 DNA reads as TGTGCCAGCAGCCATGACCGCTACGAGCAGTACTTC. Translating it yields CASSHDRYEQYF.

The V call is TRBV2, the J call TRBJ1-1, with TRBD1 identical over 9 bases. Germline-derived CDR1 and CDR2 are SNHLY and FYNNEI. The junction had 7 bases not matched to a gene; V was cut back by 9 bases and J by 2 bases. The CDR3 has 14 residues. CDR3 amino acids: CASLPDRGNTEAFF. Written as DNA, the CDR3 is TGTGCCAGTCTTCCGGACAGGGGTAACACTGAAGCTTTCTTT.

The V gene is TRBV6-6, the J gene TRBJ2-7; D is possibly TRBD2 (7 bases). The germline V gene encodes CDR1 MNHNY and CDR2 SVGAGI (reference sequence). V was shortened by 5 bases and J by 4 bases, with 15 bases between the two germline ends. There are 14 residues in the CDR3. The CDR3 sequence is CASSLRGGGYEQYF. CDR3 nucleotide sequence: TGTGCCAGCAGTCTGAGGGGGGGCGGTTACGAGCAGTACTTC.

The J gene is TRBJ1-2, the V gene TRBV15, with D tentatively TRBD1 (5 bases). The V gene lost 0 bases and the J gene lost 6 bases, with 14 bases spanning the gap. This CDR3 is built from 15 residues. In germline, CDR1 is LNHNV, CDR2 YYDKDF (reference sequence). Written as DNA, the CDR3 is TGTGCCACCAGCAGAGATCCCAGGGCGGAGGATGGCTACACCTTC. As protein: CATSRDPRAEDGYTF.

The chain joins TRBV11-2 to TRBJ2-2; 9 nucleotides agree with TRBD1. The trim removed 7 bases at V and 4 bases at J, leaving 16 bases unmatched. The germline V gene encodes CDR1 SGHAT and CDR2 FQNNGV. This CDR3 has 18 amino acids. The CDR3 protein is CASNRGTGTGMRTGELFF. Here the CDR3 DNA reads TGTGCCAGCAACCGGGGGACCGGGACAGGGATGCGCACCGGGGAGCTGTTTTTT.

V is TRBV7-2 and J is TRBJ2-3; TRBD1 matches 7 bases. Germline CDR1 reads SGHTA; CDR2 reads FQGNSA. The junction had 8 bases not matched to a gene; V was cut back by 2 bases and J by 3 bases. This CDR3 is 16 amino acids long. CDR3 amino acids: CASSLFGRQGTDTQYF. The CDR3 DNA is TGTGCCAGCAGCTTATTTGGCCGACAGGGAACAGATACGCAGTATTTT.

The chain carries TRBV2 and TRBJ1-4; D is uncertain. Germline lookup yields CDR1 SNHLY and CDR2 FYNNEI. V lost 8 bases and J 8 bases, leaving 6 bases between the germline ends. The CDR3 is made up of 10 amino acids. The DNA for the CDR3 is TGTGCCAGCTCTCTAGAAAAACTGTTTTTT. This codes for CASSLEKLFF.

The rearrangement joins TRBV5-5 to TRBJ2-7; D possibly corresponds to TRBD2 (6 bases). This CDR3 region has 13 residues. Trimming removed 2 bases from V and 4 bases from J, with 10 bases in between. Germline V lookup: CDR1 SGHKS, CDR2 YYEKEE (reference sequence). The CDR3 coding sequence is TGTGCCAGCAGCTTCCCGGGGGTTTACGAGCAGTACTTC. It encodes CASSFPGVYEQYF.

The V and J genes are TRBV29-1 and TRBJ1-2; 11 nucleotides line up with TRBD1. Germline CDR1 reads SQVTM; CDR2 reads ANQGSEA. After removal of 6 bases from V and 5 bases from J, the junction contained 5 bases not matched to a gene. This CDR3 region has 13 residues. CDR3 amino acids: CSVGTGGEYGYTF. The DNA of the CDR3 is TGCAGCGTCGGGACAGGGGGAGAGTATGGCTACACCTTC.

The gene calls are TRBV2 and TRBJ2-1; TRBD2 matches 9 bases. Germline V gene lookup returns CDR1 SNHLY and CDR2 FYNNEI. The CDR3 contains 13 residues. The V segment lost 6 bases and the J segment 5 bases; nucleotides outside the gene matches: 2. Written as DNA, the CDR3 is TGTGCCAGCAGAGGACTAGCGCACAATGAGCAGTTCTTC. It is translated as CASRGLAHNEQFF.